This T cell receptor (beta chain) was sequenced during a study of blood T cell repertoires in COVID-19 (dated by TCRdb to about 2020). About the full investigation: Samples from collaborators originated in the United States, Italy and Spain and spanned both the acute and convalescent phases of COVID-19. The prospective study material was composed of cDNA or gDNA derived from T cells, B-cell-depleted T cells, or PBMCs. Deeply sampled blood TCRbeta repertoires from subjects exposed to, actively infected with, or recovered from COVID-19 were included in the dataset. A freely available public database, intended as a resource for researchers studying the immune response to SARS-CoV-2, is where the repertoires were released. Samples were obtained from the ongoing ImmuneRACE study (first 160 participants) and from about 1,300 subjects provided by 6 global collaborators. Sample metadata almost always included a de-identified subject ID, COVID-19 status, age in years and sex. HLA class I and class II types, where available, came from metadata supplied by the sample provider rather than from assay-based typing.

Each collaborating institution followed its own protocols to collect whole blood in K2EDTA tubes. For TCRbeta analysis, collaborator samples were shipped as frozen whole blood, as isolated PBMCs, or as DNA extracted from either sample type. Points the paper makes about the study in general: The quantity of clinical and demographic metadata differed by source and by participant and was supplied without curation.

TCRbeta CDR3 regions were amplified from genomic DNA by means of the immunoSEQ Assay, a bias-controlled multiplex PCR. As for how the authors treated the data: The number of nucleated cells in each sample was estimated from the amplification of reference gene primers within the assay. Sequence reads were collapsed and filtered to measure the absolute abundance of every unique TCRbeta CDR3 rearrangement. For each sample, productive Simpson clonality was calculated by taking the square root of Simpson's diversity index across productive rearrangements. In TCRdb, the immuneACCESS table is reduced to in-frame sequences with V and J assigned. These tables do not hold every clone; where another copy was compared, an unresolved V gene accounts for under half, and the others remain unexplained. For V, J and clone size, that table is used; D and trimming come from the DNA. A total of 95,000 to 130,000 clones appear in this sample, around four fifths of them only once. The ten biggest clones cover approximately 2.1% of the sample.

Looking up the germline V gene (reference sequence) yields CDR1 LNHDA and CDR2 SQIVND. There are 16 amino acids in the CDR3, from cysteine to phenylalanine inclusive. Kept here is only the CDR3 DNA, which spans 48 bases and is read in frame from base 1. As regards this clone: Its antigen is not yet known. No qualities accompany the bases; no much larger clone lies one base away.

The specimen sequenced was peripheral blood. This chain is built from TRBV19 and TRBJ2-5; a tentative D match to TRBD1 spans 7 bases. The receptor's source is a man aged 25 to 45 with acute or convalescent COVID-19. The sequenced DNA is TGTGGAGCAGGGGGTTCTTGGCGGGAAGTAGGGGAGACCCAGTACTTC. This codes for CGAGGSWREVGETQYF. Joined to the reference TRBV19 and TRBJ2-5 proteins, this CDR3 gives the full variable domain: DGGITQSPKYLFRKEGQNVTLSCEQNLNHDAMYWYRQDPGQGLRLIYYSQIVNDFQKGDIAEGYSVSREKKESFPLTVTSAQKNPTAFYLCGAGGSWREVGETQYFGPGTRLLVL.